The next 32 T cell receptor beta chains were all read from a single sample in a study of OX40 agonist ivuxolimab in advanced cancers. Preparation of the library involved the immunoSEQ multiplex PCR assay. Imported from immuneACCESS, the table was reduced by TCRdb to in-frame sequences with V and J called. These copies leave out some clones; in studies compared against another copy, an unresolved V gene accounts for under half, and the cause of the remainder is not known. For this sample there are 53,000 or so clones; roughly 84% appear just once. The ten top clones hold about 4.5% of the sample. Specimen: CD4+ or CD8+ T cells sorted from blood, collected in a trial of the OX40 agonist ivuxolimab. All receptors derive from an adult with an advanced solid tumor such as melanoma, head and neck, liver or kidney cancer.

CDR3 residues: CASSGTYGNEKLFF. CDR3 coding DNA: TGTGCCAGCAGTGGCACGTACGGTAATGAAAAACTGTTTTTT. The gene calls are TRBV25-1 and TRBJ1-4, with unresolved D. The length of the CDR3 is 14 residues. CDR1 is MGHDK and CDR2 is SYGVNS in the germline V gene. Trimming shortened V by 4 bases and J by 4 bases, and 10 bases separated the two germline ends.

The chain employs TRBV6-1 and TRBJ2-7; TRBD1 aligns across 12 bases. The CDR3 contains 20 residues. The V gene end was trimmed by 4 bases and the J gene end by 0 bases; junction bases not matched to a gene: 16. CDR1 and CDR2 (germline): MNHNS, SASEGT. The CDR3 sequence is CASSGSAGQGATRISYEQYF. The CDR3 region has the DNA TGTGCCAGCAGTGGTTCCGCGGGACAGGGGGCCACCCGCATCTCCTACGAGCAGTACTTC.

This clone was counted once. The chain carries TRBV5-3 and TRBJ1-4, with D unresolved. TRBV5-3 is treated as an ORF (open reading frame) with a function not yet certain. V lost 0 bases, J lost 8 bases, and 11 bases lay in between. The CDR3 has 14 residues. CDR3 nucleotide sequence: TGTGCCAGAAGCTTGGGTGCTGGAGGCGAAAAACTGTTTTTT. Protein sequence: CARSLGAGGEKLFF.

The rearrangement joins TRBV9 to TRBJ2-2, with D perhaps matching TRBD2 (5 bases). Germline CDR1 and CDR2: SGDLS and YYNGEE. V lost 0 bases to trimming and J lost 4 bases, with 19 bases between them. The CDR3 extends over 18 amino acids. This CDR3 is CASSVEVGVPKSTGELFF. In DNA form, the CDR3 reads TGTGCCAGCAGCGTAGAAGTGGGAGTCCCTAAATCCACCGGGGAGCTGTTTTTT.

The gene calls are TRBV7-2 and TRBJ2-1, with 9 bases aligning to TRBD2. V was pared by 1 base and J by 6 bases, with 7 bases of the junction left unmatched. CDR1 and CDR2 from the germline V gene are SGHTA and FQGNSA. The CDR3 is 16 amino acids. CDR3 amino acids: CASSLVGGRASNEQFF. The CDR3 coding sequence is TGTGCCAGCAGCTTAGTCGGCGGGAGGGCCTCCAATGAGCAGTTCTTC.

The chain employs TRBV5-4 and TRBJ2-2, with 7 bases identical to TRBD2. The CDR3 runs 17 residues. CDR1 and CDR2 from the germline V gene are SGHNT and YYREEE (reference sequence). V lost 4 bases and J lost 0; bases outside the gene matches: 9. CDR3 nucleotides: TGTGCCAGCAGCCGGGAGGTGGCTAGCGCGAACACCGGGGAGCTGTTTTTT. Its translation is CASSREVASANTGELFF.

The chain recombines TRBV7-9 with TRBJ1-4, with D tentatively TRBD1 (6 bases). Trimming removed 0 bases from V and 7 bases from J, with 12 bases in between. Germline V gene sequence: CDR1 SEHNR, CDR2 FQNEAQ (reference sequence). The CDR3 consists of 15 residues. The CDR3 bases are TGTGCCAGCAGCTTAGCGGGGGGGCAAGGTGAAAAACTGTTTTTT. It is translated as CASSLAGGQGEKLFF.

CDR3 coding DNA: TGTGCCACCAGGTTTCGGGGGAGTGAAGCTTTCTTT. It translates to CATRFRGSEAFF. The rearrangement links TRBV15 to TRBJ1-1, with D possibly matching TRBD1 (5 bases). V was shortened by 6 bases and J by 7 bases, with 12 bases between the two germline ends. This CDR3 has 12 residues. Per the germline V gene, CDR1 is LNHNV and CDR2 is YYDKDF (reference sequence). Based on the CDR3 plus reference TRBV15 and TRBJ1-1, the full variable domain is DAMVIQNPRYQVTQFGKPVTLSCSQTLNHNVMYWYQQKSSQAPKLLFHYYDKDFNNEADTPDNFQSRRPNTSFCFLDIRSPGLGDTAMYLCATRFRGSEAFFGQGTRLTVV.

The chain has TRBV5-4 and TRBJ1-1; 9 bases are shared with TRBD1. With 3 bases clipped from V and 5 bases from J, the junction kept 8 bases outside the gene matches. Germline V gives CDR1 SGHNT, CDR2 YYREEE (reference sequence). This CDR3 is built from 15 residues. CDR3 region: CASSSQTGGRTEAFF. The CDR3 coding sequence is TGTGCCAGCAGCTCTCAGACAGGGGGAAGAACTGAAGCTTTCTTT.

J is TRBJ1-1 and V is TRBV2; D may be TRBD1 (5 bases). CDR3 length: 16 amino acids. Germline CDR1 SNHLY, CDR2 FYNNEI. V was clipped by 6 bases and J by 2 bases, with 19 bases between them. CDR3 DNA: TGTGCCAGCAGAGTTAACGGGGGTTACCCAAACACTGAAGCTTTCTTT. Translation: CASRVNGGYPNTEAFF.

CDR3 protein: CASSYSGLESYEQYF. DNA for the CDR3: TGTGCCAGCAGTTACTCGGGACTAGAATCCTACGAGCAGTACTTC. The chain uses TRBV6-5 and TRBJ2-7; 8 nucleotides agree with TRBD2. This CDR3 is 15 amino acids long. With 0 bases clipped from V and 1 base from J, the junction kept 2 bases outside the gene matches. The V gene's germline CDR1 is MNHEY and CDR2 SVGAGI.

This chain uses TRBV29-1 with TRBJ1-3; 7 bases agree with TRBD1. CDR1 and CDR2 (germline): SQVTM, ANQGSEA. CDR3 length equals 15 residues. Germline trimming cut 5 bases from V and 0 bases from J; bases unmatched to any gene: 7. The CDR3 loop is CSVRDSGSSGNTIYF. The DNA of the CDR3 is TGCAGCGTTAGGGACAGTGGGAGCTCTGGAAACACCATATATTTT.

This clone was counted once. This rearrangement joins TRBV11-3 to TRBJ2-2; 13 positions agree with TRBD2. The CDR3 totals 20 residues. Trimming removed 2 bases from V and 0 bases from J; junction bases left unmatched: 9. Germline loops: CDR1 SGHNT, CDR2 YENEEA. The CDR3 sequence: CASSLIRLAGGVTNTGELFF. The CDR3 bases are TGTGCCAGCAGCTTAATCCGACTAGCGGGAGGCGTTACGAACACCGGGGAGCTGTTTTTT. The entire variable domain, with the rest obtained from reference TRBV11-3 and TRBJ2-2, is as follows: EAGVVQSPRYKIIEKKQPVAFWCNPISGHNTLYWYLQNLGQGPELLIRYENEEAVDDSQLPKDRFSAERLKGVDSTLKIQPAELGDSAVYLCASSLIRLAGGVTNTGELFFGEGSRLTVL.

The rearrangement uses TRBV11-2 and TRBJ2-3; D perhaps matches TRBD1 (6 bases). V gave up 4 bases and J gave up 0 bases, with 17 bases separating them. The CDR3 runs 17 residues. Looked up from germline, CDR1 is SGHAT and CDR2 is FQNNGV. CDR3 DNA sequence: TGTGCCAGCAGCTCCCAGGGGCTTCGGGTCAGCACAGATACGCAGTATTTT. It specifies CASSSQGLRVSTDTQYF.

The chain joins TRBV7-2 to TRBJ1-2; 7 bases line up with TRBD1. Germline V gene lookup returns CDR1 SGHTA and CDR2 FQGNSA. V shed 5 bases and J 2 bases; nucleotides not matched to a gene: 2. The CDR3 extends over 13 amino acids. The CDR3: CASSPTGNYGYTF. In nucleotides, the CDR3 is TGTGCCAGCAGCCCGACAGGGAACTATGGCTACACCTTC.

The chain combines TRBV10-1 with TRBJ2-5, with a tentative D call TRBD2 (5 bases). This CDR3 comprises 15 residues. Between the trimmed V and J ends, which lost 0 bases and 1 base, there was a span of 9 bases. CDR1 is WNHNN and CDR2 is SYGVQD in the germline V gene (reference sequence). CDR3 region: CASSESGAAQETQYF. The CDR3 DNA follows: TGCGCCAGCAGTGAGTCGGGAGCGGCCCAAGAGACCCAGTACTTC.

The rearrangement joins TRBV30 to TRBJ2-7; 11 nucleotides agree with TRBD2. Germline V lookup: CDR1 GTSNPN, CDR2 SVGIG (reference sequence). The CDR3 totals 17 residues. V was pared by 1 base and J by 2 bases, with 10 bases of the junction left unmatched. The CDR3 loop is CAWSGTSGRSPAYEQYF. The DNA for the CDR3 is TGTGCCTGGAGTGGGACTAGCGGGCGTTCCCCAGCCTACGAGCAGTACTTC.

The chain carries TRBV27 and TRBJ2-7, with TRBD1 matching over 11 bases. With V trimmed by 6 bases and J by 3 bases, 4 bases remained unmatched. Germline-derived CDR1 and CDR2 are MNHEY and SMNVEV (reference sequence). The CDR3 runs 14 residues. The CDR3 DNA follows: TGTGCCAGCAGCTGGGGGACAGGGGGCTACGAGCAGTACTTC. It is translated as CASSWGTGGYEQYF.

The chain is built from TRBV30 and TRBJ2-1; TRBD2 matches 10 bases. Trimming at V came to 1 base and at J to 5 bases, leaving 5 bases not matched to a gene. CDR1 is GTSNPN and CDR2 is SVGIG in the germline V gene (reference sequence). The CDR3 runs 15 residues. This chain's CDR3 is CAWSGLAGANNEQFF. The CDR3 coding sequence is TGTGCCTGGAGTGGTCTAGCGGGAGCCAACAATGAGCAGTTCTTC.

The V and J genes are TRBV28 and TRBJ2-7; D not certain. Trimming pared 7 bases from V and 1 base from J, leaving 11 bases between. Germline CDR1 MDHEN, CDR2 SYDVKM. The CDR3 runs 13 residues. CDR3 sequence reads: CASTDFLSYEQYF. CDR3 nucleotides: TGTGCCAGCACTGACTTTCTATCCTACGAGCAGTACTTC. The full variable domain, its missing parts supplied by reference TRBV28 and TRBJ2-7, is DVKVTQSSRYLVKRTGEKVFLECVQDMDHENMFWYRQDPGLGLRLIYFSYDVKMKEKGDIPEGYSVSREKKERFSLILESASTNQTSMYLCASTDFLSYEQYFGPGTRLTVT.

This clone appeared a single time. The chain combines TRBV7-3 with TRBJ2-1, with 11 nucleotides matching TRBD1. The V and J ends lost 5 bases and 3 bases, in that order; junction bases with no gene match: 3. The CDR3 covers 15 residues. Germline V CDR1 and CDR2: SGHTA, FQGTGA. CDR3 region: CASSVDRGLYNEQFF. The DNA for the CDR3 is TGTGCCAGCAGCGTGGACAGGGGGCTCTACAATGAGCAGTTCTTC. Supplemented by reference TRBV7-3 and TRBJ2-1, the full variable domain reads GAGVSQTPSNKVTEKGKYVELRCDPISGHTALYWYRQSLGQGPEFLIYFQGTGAADDSGLPNDRFFAVRPEGSVSTLKIQRTERGDSAVYLCASSVDRGLYNEQFFGPGTRLTVL.

This clone was seen once. V gene TRBV28 combines with J gene TRBJ1-6, with 10 bases fitting TRBD1. V dropped 4 bases and J dropped 5; count of bases not matched to a gene: 5. This CDR3 region has 16 residues. Germline CDR1 is MDHEN and CDR2 is SYDVKM. This CDR3 reads CASSSPGTGDNSPLHF. DNA of the CDR3: TGTGCCAGCAGTTCGCCCGGGACAGGGGATAATTCACCCCTCCACTTT.

This clone was observed once. The genes are TRBV6-5 and TRBJ2-6, with D tentatively TRBD1 or TRBD2 (5 bases each). The CDR3 contains 14 residues. Trimming stripped 11 bases from V and 3 bases from J, with 14 bases between. The germline V gene has CDR1 MNHEY and CDR2 SVGAGI. CDR3 protein: CAARGAVGANVLTF. The DNA of the CDR3 is TGTGCCGCCCGAGGGGCAGTTGGGGCCAACGTCCTGACTTTC.

Comments on this clone: A much larger clone lies a single base off, so this may be a read error. In the same sample, other DNA sequences code for this CDR3. The V call is TRBV19, the J call TRBJ2-7; 8 bases align to TRBD2. Trimming removed 8 bases from V and 7 bases from J; junction bases left unmatched: 7. From germline, CDR1 is LNHDA and CDR2 SQIVND (reference sequence). The CDR3 sequence is 12 residues long. CDR3 DNA: TGTGCCAGTGGGCGGGGGGACTATGAGCAGTACTTC. As protein: CASGRGDYEQYF.

The chain couples TRBV19 to TRBJ2-1, with 9 bases lining up with TRBD1. This CDR3 has 22 residues. Germline V gene data show CDR1 as LNHDA and CDR2 as SQIVND (reference sequence). With V trimmed by 3 bases and J by 0 bases, 21 bases remained unmatched. The CDR3 protein is CASSMFRRGGQGFTSSYNEQFF. CDR3 nucleotide sequence: TGTGCCAGTAGTATGTTCCGTCGCGGGGGACAGGGCTTTACGAGCTCCTACAATGAGCAGTTCTTC.

The J gene is TRBJ2-2, the V gene TRBV7-6; tentative D call: TRBD2 (5 bases). The CDR3 length is 16 residues. Germline V gene lookup returns CDR1 SGHVS and CDR2 FNYEAQ. V lost 5 bases to trimming and J lost 5 bases, with 18 bases between them. CDR3 residues: CASSLGPRTGTGELFF. In nucleotides, the CDR3 is TGTGCCAGCAGCCTAGGGCCTAGAACGGGGACCGGGGAGCTGTTTTTT.

CDR3 bases: TGTGCCAGCAGCTCTGGGGCGGGGACCTCCTACGAGCAGTACTTC. Amino acid sequence: CASSSGAGTSYEQYF. The V call is TRBV5-4, the J call TRBJ2-7, with a tentative D call TRBD2 (6 bases). V dropped 3 bases and J dropped 0 bases, with 13 bases sitting between them. Germline CDR1 reads SGHNT; CDR2 reads YYREEE (reference sequence). This CDR3 spans 15 amino acids.

The chain uses TRBV5-6 and TRBJ2-7, with 8 bases lining up with TRBD1. This CDR3 is built from 14 residues. The germline V gene encodes CDR1 SGHDT and CDR2 YYEEEE. V was clipped by 6 bases and J by 0 bases; unmatched bases: 5. As DNA, the CDR3 is TGTGCCAGCAAAGACAGGGGTGTCTCCTACGAGCAGTACTTC. Translation gives CASKDRGVSYEQYF.

The chain links TRBV6-6 to TRBJ2-4; D is possibly TRBD1 (6 bases). From germline, CDR1 is MNHNY and CDR2 SVGAGI (reference sequence). The CDR3 contains 15 residues. The V and J ends lost 9 bases and 1 base respectively, with 16 bases between them. CDR3 region: CARWGQRTAKNIQYF. As DNA, the CDR3 is TGTGCCAGGTGGGGGCAAAGAACGGCCAAAAACATTCAGTACTTC.

This chain links TRBV7-2 with TRBJ1-3; D not resolved. The CDR3 spans 17 residues. V lost 1 base and J 0 bases, leaving 13 bases between the germline ends. CDR1 is SGHTA and CDR2 is FQGNSA in the germline V gene. CDR3 protein: CASSLVVGSLSGNTIYF. CDR3 nucleotides: TGTGCCAGCAGCTTAGTGGTCGGGAGTCTCTCTGGAAACACCATATATTTT.

The chain joins TRBV6-1 to TRBJ2-7, with TRBD2 matching over 9 bases. Per the germline V gene, CDR1 is MNHNS and CDR2 is SASEGT. The CDR3 runs to 13 residues. The trim removed 5 bases at V and 5 bases at J, leaving 4 bases unmatched. CDR3 coding DNA: TGTGCCAGCAGTCTCTCTAGCGGGAACGAGCAGTACTTC. Translated, it gives CASSLSSGNEQYF.

J is TRBJ1-1 and V is TRBV19; D is ambiguous. CDR3 length equals 13 residues. Germline-derived CDR1 and CDR2 are LNHDA and SQIVND (reference sequence). V lost 5 bases and J 5 bases, leaving 12 bases between the germline ends. CDR3 in amino acids: CASSEVGGTEAFF. For the CDR3, the DNA is TGTGCCAGTAGTGAGGTAGGAGGGACTGAAGCTTTCTTT.